This entry lists 10 T cell receptor beta chains sequenced from one sample in a study of T cell repertoires in cytomegalovirus infection. Their cognate antigens are unknown. MiXCR was run by TCRdb on the reads, yielding one entry per CDR3 protein. The table includes 300,000 to 400,000 distinct CDR3 sequences, approximately 32% detected once. The sample here was cultured PBMCs, taken from culture after CMV antigen stimulation. Receptor source: a human donor in good health (CMV status not recorded). Some clones in this sample may be carry-over from other donors' samples.

This clonotype was detected a few times. The chain is built from TRBV12-3 or TRBV12-4 and TRBJ2-1; 7 nucleotides agree with TRBD2. Losses at the gene ends were 6 bases for V and 0 bases for J; bases not matched to a gene: 2. The CDR3 covers 14 residues. CDR3 DNA: TGTGCCAGCAGCACTAGCGCCTCCTACAATGAGCAGTTCTTC. Translation: CASSTSASYNEQFF.

The chain has TRBV11-2 and TRBJ2-7; D unresolved. The CDR3 has 11 amino acids. In germline, CDR1 is SGHAT, CDR2 FQNNGV. Trimming pared 2 bases from V and 5 bases from J, leaving 4 bases between. CDR3 nucleotide sequence: TGTGCCAGCAGCTTAACCAACGAGCAGTACTTC. It encodes CASSLTNEQYF.

This clonotype occurred many times. The chain has TRBV7-3 and TRBJ2-5; 11 nucleotides align to TRBD2. V lost 0 bases and J lost 5; bases outside the gene matches: 2. The CDR3 spans 15 residues. Germline V lookup: CDR1 SGHTA, CDR2 FQGTGA. The CDR3 DNA reads as TGTGCCAGCAGCTTAACGTCTAGCGGGGGGGAGACCCAGTACTTC. As protein: CASSLTSSGGETQYF.

About this clonotype: A much larger clone lies a single base off, so this may be a read error. The chain links TRBV7-2 to TRBJ2-1, with 12 bases fitting TRBD2. Per the germline V gene, CDR1 is SGHTA and CDR2 is FQGNSA. This CDR3 is 15 amino acids long. This chain's CDR3 is CASNPSGGVYSEQFF. DNA for the CDR3: TGTGCCAGCAACCCTAGCGGGGGGGTATACAGTGAGCAGTTCTTC.

The chain employs TRBV9 and TRBJ1-2, with D possibly TRBD1 on 5 matching bases. Germline V lookup: CDR1 SGDLS, CDR2 YYNGEE. Trimming pared 3 bases from V and 4 bases from J, leaving 7 bases between. CDR3 length: 12 amino acids. CDR3 in amino acids: CASSADSYGYTF. The DNA for the CDR3 is TGTGCCAGCAGCGCCGACAGCTATGGCTACACCTTC.

This clonotype came up many times. CDR3 nucleotides: TGTGCCATCAGTAGAAGTTCCGGGGAGCTGTTTTTT. Its translation: CAISRSSGELFF. This chain links TRBV10-3 with TRBJ2-2; no firm D call. CDR3 length: 12 residues. V lost 5 bases to trimming and J lost 6 bases, with 7 bases between them. Germline V gene sequence: CDR1 ENHRY, CDR2 SYGVKD.

The V gene is TRBV6-5, the J gene TRBJ2-3; D assignment may be TRBD1 or TRBD2 (5 bases each). Germline assignment: CDR1 MNHEY and CDR2 SVGAGI. Trimming cost V 2 bases and J 9 bases, with 15 bases left between them. The CDR3 runs to 14 residues. CDR3 sequence: CASSYPGRLGTQYF. The CDR3 DNA reads as TGTGCCAGCAGTTACCCGGGACGGTTGGGGACGCAGTATTTT.

The V call is TRBV25-1, the J call TRBJ2-5, with D hard to call. This CDR3 is built from 15 residues. Trimming cost V 2 bases and J 5 bases, with 15 bases left between them. The germline CDR1 and CDR2 sequences are MGHDK and SYGVNS. This chain's CDR3 is CASSEGLKFWETQYF. CDR3 bases: TGTGCCAGCAGTGAAGGCTTGAAGTTCTGGGAGACCCAGTACTTC.

This clonotype was detected a few times. The chain is built from TRBV19 and TRBJ1-4; D possibly corresponds to TRBD1 (5 bases). The V end lost 6 bases, the J end lost 0 bases, and 8 bases lay between the germline ends. The CDR3 is 14 residues long. CDR1 LNHDA and CDR2 SQIVND come from the germline V gene (reference sequence). CDR3 sequence reads: CASRIQATNEKLFF. CDR3 nucleotide sequence: TGTGCCAGTAGGATACAGGCAACTAATGAAAAACTGTTTTTT.

The chain joins TRBV19 to TRBJ2-7; D remains ambiguous. This CDR3 comprises 13 residues. The germline V gene encodes CDR1 LNHDA and CDR2 SQIVND (reference sequence). Trimming cost V 5 bases and J 0 bases, with 8 bases left between them. CDR3 residues: CASSFRVSYEQYF. The DNA of the CDR3 is TGTGCCAGTAGTTTCCGGGTCTCCTACGAGCAGTACTTC.